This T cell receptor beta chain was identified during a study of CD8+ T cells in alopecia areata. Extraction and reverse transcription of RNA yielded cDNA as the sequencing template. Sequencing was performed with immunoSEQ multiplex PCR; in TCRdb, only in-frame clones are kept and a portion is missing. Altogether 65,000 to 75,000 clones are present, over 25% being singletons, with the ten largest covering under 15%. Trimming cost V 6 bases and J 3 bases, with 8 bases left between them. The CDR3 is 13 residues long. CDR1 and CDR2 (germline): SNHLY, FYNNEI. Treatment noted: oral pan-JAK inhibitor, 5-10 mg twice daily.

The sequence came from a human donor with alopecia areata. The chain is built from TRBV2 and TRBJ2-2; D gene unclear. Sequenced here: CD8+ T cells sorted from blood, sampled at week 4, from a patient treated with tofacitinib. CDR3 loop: CASSETDTGELFF. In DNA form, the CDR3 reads TGTGCCAGCAGCGAAACGGACACCGGGGAGCTGTTTTTT.